This T cell receptor beta chain was sequenced for a study of blood T cell repertoires in COVID-19. Trimming took off 4 bases at V and 3 bases at J, with 8 bases between the two ends. This CDR3 has 13 residues. Germline lookup yields CDR1 KGHDR and CDR2 SFDVKD. Enrollment of patients from Seattle took place during active infection, with longitudinal follow-up. Authors' analysis steps: Estimation of nucleated cell counts was performed using reference gene primer amplification. The protocol was immunoSEQ multiplex PCR, while the TCRdb copy is restricted to in-frame clones and leaves out a portion. D and trimming were read from the DNA, whereas the V and J calls and clone size are those reported in that table. Among roughly 500,000 clones, roughly 89% were seen once, and the ten largest hold approximately 0.9%.

The V and J genes are TRBV24-1 and TRBJ2-5; D is possibly TRBD1 (5 bases). The clonotype comes from a man aged 18 to 30 with COVID-19, enrolled during active disease. Sequenced input: peripheral blood. The CDR3 region is CATSDSTEETQYF. CDR3 sequence (DNA): TGTGCCACCAGTGACTCGACAGAAGAGACCCAGTACTTC.